Sequencing of this TCR beta chain was carried out in a study of blood T cells in healthy people across ages (dated by TCRdb to about 2015). Regarding the research as a whole: In model experiments, template switching captured roughly one uniquely barcoded TCR beta cDNA molecule for every two T cells. Age-related changes in TCR beta repertoire diversity were measured in the study by deep sequencing normalized with unique cDNA molecular identifiers. The donors were divided into four age groups: young (average about 16 years), middle-aged (approximately 42), aged (about 60) and long-lived (about 79). Donors of different ages were randomly distributed across sequencing lanes to avoid experimental bias. The study analyzed two additional independent replicas of 1 million unique cDNA reads from the same blood draw for two donors, one aged 18 to 30 and one aged 80 or older. Overall results and qualifications from the work: Estimates of total diversity from one million sequenced T cells were regarded as lower bounds and underestimates. As age increased, observed TCR beta diversity per million T cells dropped in a roughly linear way, and a significant reduction was already evident by age about 40. Because the CMV infection status of the donors was unknown, age-related changes in expanded clonotypes may potentially have been confounded. The percentage of naive T cells measured by flow cytometry correlated strongly with observed TCR beta diversity. The long-lived group showed more naive CD4+ T cells, fewer expanded clones and increased TCR diversity than the aged group, suggesting age selection. Since profiling was done on bulk unsorted PBMCs, naive and antigen-experienced compartments could not be conclusively compared.

Library construction relied on 5' RACE. Sequencing used an Illumina HiSeq 2500. A second PCR of roughly 7 to 11 cycles was run with a J-beta primer mix and a sample-barcoded 5' primer. A template-switch 5' adaptor carrying 12 random nucleotides introduced a unique molecular identifier onto each TCR beta cDNA molecule. Each sample yielded at least 2.5 million CDR3-containing paired-end reads. First-strand cDNA was synthesized from all RNA with the Mint cDNA synthesis kit, primed by a TRBC-specific oligonucleotide. All cDNA was treated with uracil-DNA glycosylase and then went through a first 18-cycle PCR with the universal primers M1SS and BC2_uni_R. The study's processing was this. For normalization, 1 million high-quality reads were randomly selected from each sample, with every read carrying a distinct molecular identifier. Reads with shared molecular identifiers were discarded instead of being binned into consensus sequences. MiTCR, set to a Q25 quality threshold and the strictest error-elimination algorithm, was used for CDR3 identification, clonotype clustering and error correction. A nonparametric unseen species model with Euler transformation was used to estimate lower-bound total TCR beta diversity. TCRdb trimmed public reads at Q25 via fastp, called clones via MiXCR and kept in-frame beta chains. When rows share a CDR3 protein, they turn into one entry using the most common DNA and genes. For this entry, the V and J calls and clone size follow TCRdb and not the study's own pipeline. Here the sample has around 800,000 distinct CDR3 sequences; roughly 53% occur a single time. Clones ranked in the top ten supply 40% to 50% of the sample.

Donors were roughly 40 systemically healthy Caucasian individuals from Russia aged roughly 6 to 100 years. Around 9.7 milliliters of peripheral blood were collected from each donor into EDTA-treated Vacutainer tubes. Ficoll-Paque density-gradient centrifugation was used to isolate PBMCs, with at least 6.5 million obtained per sample. Trizol reagent was used to extract total RNA from PBMCs, with at least 5.5 micrograms per sample. For every donor, flow cytometry on a PBMC aliquot measured the percentage of naive CD45RAhigh/CD27high T cells. The germline V gene sets CDR1 to KGHDR and CDR2 to SFDVKD. Reading from cysteine to phenylalanine, the CDR3 counts 14 amino acids. Left in the record is the CDR3 DNA by itself, 42 bases read in frame from the first base. Notes on this clonotype: Its recognized antigen is unknown. The input lacks base qualities; no much larger clone sits a single base away.

This chain joins TRBV24-1 to TRBJ2-4, with the D gene not confidently named. The J call may be mistaken, given a closer DNA end match to TRBJ2-7. The clonotype comes from a man older than 75 in good health. Sequenced sample: blood. The CDR3 reads CATSDLERLHEQYF. In nucleotide form, the sequence is TGTGCCACCAGTGATTTGGAGCGCCTTCACGAGCAGTACTTC.